The clone carrying this TCR beta chain occurred a few times. The antigen remains unidentified. The read finishes 3 residues shy of the CDR3 end, and the germline J gene is used to complete it. This entry belongs to a study of T cell clonality in common variable immunodeficiency. Caucasian heritage predominated among both patients and controls. All CVID subjects were on immunoglobulin replacement for at least one year. Libraries were prepared by immunoSEQ multiplex PCR; TCRdb keeps only in-frame clonotypes and omits some of them. Altogether some 16,000 clones were found in the sample, and no singletons occur. The junction had 8 bases not matched to a gene; V was cut back by 6 bases and J by 9 bases. This CDR3 comprises 14 residues. Germline V gene lookup returns CDR1 MRHNA and CDR2 SNTAGT. Study conclusions and caveats: What drives increased CVID clonality needs T cell subpopulation sequencing. Common variable immunodeficiency TCR beta sequences reportedly had fewer deletions and N-nucleotide insertions.

Material: peripheral blood mononuclear cells. The receptor's source is a human donor with common variable immunodeficiency. This chain joins TRBV6-4 and TRBJ1-6, with 7 bases that match TRBD1. The CDR3 DNA, read in part, is TGTGCCAGCAGCCTCGGGGACAGAGCTTCACCC. This codes for CASSLGDRASP. Given in full, the CDR3 is CASSLGDRASPLHF.